These 29 T cell receptor beta chains were all obtained from the same sample, sequenced in a study of T cell repertoires in cytomegalovirus infection. TCRdb re-called the reads with MiXCR, one entry per CDR3 protein. The sample holds 200,000 to 300,000 distinct CDR3 sequences; roughly an eighth are singletons and the top ten take about 8.7%. The sample taken for sequencing was PBMCs. The source is a human donor in good health (CMV status not recorded). Some clones in this sample may be carry-over from other donors' samples.

This clonotype has ten or more counts. This chain joins TRBV6-2 or TRBV6-3 and TRBJ2-4; D perhaps matches TRBD1 (6 bases). V was pared by 4 bases and J by 2 bases, with 18 bases between. CDR3 length equals 17 residues. In germline, CDR1 is MNHEY, CDR2 SVGEGT. In nucleotides, the CDR3 is TGTGCCAGCAGTTCTCGGACAGTGCATTTATCCAAAAACATTCAGTACTTC. Translated: CASSSRTVHLSKNIQYF.

This clonotype has ten or more counts. The J gene is TRBJ2-5, the V gene TRBV7-4, with 8 bases matching TRBD2. V dropped 1 base and J dropped 5; count of bases not matched to a gene: 12. Germline CDR1 and CDR2: SGHVT and SQSDAQ. The CDR3 covers 17 residues. The CDR3 region has the DNA TGTGCCAGCAGCTTAGAATTACGGCGGGAGGACGAGGAGACCCAGTACTTC. Translation: CASSLELRREDEETQYF. The whole variable domain, remainder taken from reference TRBV7-4 and TRBJ2-5, is GAGVSQSPRYKVAKRGRDVALRCDSISGHVTLYWYRQTLGQGSEVLTYSQSDAQRDKSGRPSGRFSAERPERSVSTLKIQRTEQGDSAVYLCASSLELRREDEETQYFGPGTRLLVL.

In its sample, this clonotype was seen a few times. The V call is TRBV28, the J call TRBJ2-2; 7 bases map to TRBD2. The CDR3 runs to 18 residues. Trimming cost V 1 base and J 3 bases; bases outside gene matches: 11. Germline V lookup: CDR1 MDHEN, CDR2 SYDVKM. CDR3 amino acids: CASSLSRTRLGYTGELFF. The CDR3 region has the DNA TGTGCCAGCAGTTTATCTCGGACTAGACTGGGGTACACCGGGGAGCTGTTTTTT.

In this sample, this clonotype turned up many times. The J gene is TRBJ1-1, the V gene TRBV6-2 or TRBV6-3; D remains ambiguous. V shed 5 bases and J shed 11 bases, with 15 bases lying between them. This CDR3 contains 12 residues. Germline loops: CDR1 MNHEY, CDR2 SVGEGT. The CDR3: CASSPTKGHAFF. DNA of the CDR3: TGTGCCAGCAGTCCTACTAAGGGTCATGCTTTCTTT.

The J gene is TRBJ2-7, the V gene TRBV12-5; D possibly corresponds to TRBD1 (5 bases). V was cut by 1 base and J by 1 base, with 11 bases left in between. The CDR3 consists of 15 residues. The germline V gene has CDR1 LGHNT and CDR2 FRNRAP. CDR3 residues: CASGLGQSISYEQYF. The CDR3 nucleotides are TGTGCTAGTGGTTTGGGACAGTCCATTTCCTACGAGCAGTACTTC.

The rearrangement uses TRBV9 and TRBJ2-5; 10 bases agree with TRBD2. The ends lost 4 bases at V and 4 bases at J; junction bases unmatched: 13. Germline assignment: CDR1 SGDLS and CDR2 YYNGEE. The CDR3 runs 17 residues. CDR3 DNA: TGTGCCAGCAGCCCAGGTGTGGTAGCGGGGGGAAGAGAGACCCAGTACTTC. Its protein product is CASSPGVVAGGRETQYF.

The V gene is TRBV19, the J gene TRBJ2-7, with 10 bases that match TRBD1. The CDR3 has 14 residues. CDR1 LNHDA and CDR2 SQIVND come from the germline V gene (reference sequence). The V and J ends lost 9 bases and 5 bases, in that order; junction bases with no gene match: 10. The CDR3 loop is CASAAGTGANEQYF. Written as DNA, the CDR3 is TGTGCCAGCGCTGCCGGGACAGGGGCCAACGAGCAGTACTTC. The full variable domain, rest sourced from reference TRBV19 and TRBJ2-7, is DGGITQSPKYLFRKEGQNVTLSCEQNLNHDAMYWYRQDPGQGLRLIYYSQIVNDFQKGDIAEGYSVSREKKESFPLTVTSAQKNPTAFYLCASAAGTGANEQYFGPGTRLTVT.

This clonotype was counted many times. The chain uses TRBV7-2 and TRBJ1-5, with D possibly being TRBD1 (5 bases). The CDR3 has 16 amino acids. The germline CDR1 and CDR2 sequences are SGHTA and FQGNSA. V was clipped by 1 base and J by 2 bases, with 12 bases between them. The chain's CDR3 is CASSLDWGARNQPQHF. CDR3 coding DNA: TGTGCCAGCAGCTTAGATTGGGGCGCGCGCAATCAGCCCCAGCATTTT.

This clonotype showed up just a few times. The genes are TRBV12-3 or TRBV12-4 and TRBJ2-7; no reliable D call. CDR3 length equals 14 residues. Between the trimmed V and J ends, which lost 3 bases and 1 base, there was a span of 10 bases. CDR3 loop: CASSFQVSSYEQYF. In DNA form, the CDR3 reads TGTGCCAGCAGTTTTCAGGTTTCGTCCTACGAGCAGTACTTC.

This clonotype was found a few times. The J gene is TRBJ1-5, the V gene TRBV28, with 9 bases fitting TRBD1. The germline gives CDR1 MDHEN, CDR2 SYDVKM. The V gene end was trimmed by 7 bases and the J gene end by 8 bases; junction bases not matched to a gene: 12. This CDR3 contains 15 residues. CDR3 protein: CASISSGQGIEPQHF. The DNA of the CDR3 is TGTGCCAGCATTAGTTCGGGACAGGGAATTGAGCCCCAGCATTTT.

V usage is TRBV19 and J usage is TRBJ1-1, with 7 nucleotides matching TRBD1. This CDR3 is 12 amino acids long. J lost 10 bases, V lost 3 bases, and 5 bases had no gene match. CDR1 and CDR2 from the germline V gene are LNHDA and SQIVND (reference sequence). The CDR3 here is CASSILQGGAFF. CDR3 coding DNA: TGTGCCAGTAGTATCCTCCAGGGGGGAGCTTTCTTT.

There are a few counts of this clonotype. This chain links TRBV20-1 with TRBJ1-5, with 9 bases lining up with TRBD1. Germline V gene data show CDR1 as DFQATT and CDR2 as SNEGSKA (reference sequence). This CDR3 is built from 16 residues. The junction had 11 bases not matched to a gene; V was cut back by 3 bases and J by 5 bases. The CDR3 nucleotides are TGCAGTGCTAGTCCCTTATACAGGGGGCGAGATCAGCCCCAGCATTTT. Its translation: CSASPLYRGRDQPQHF.

This clonotype was seen only once. This may come from a read error, since a much larger clone is one base off. This chain uses TRBV7-2 with TRBJ2-7; D not certain. In germline, CDR1 is SGHTA, CDR2 FQGNSA. The CDR3 is 15 amino acids. In DNA form, the CDR3 reads TGTGCCAGAAGCTCAGAGGTAGGGTCCTCGCACGAGCAGTACTTC. Translating gives CARSSEVGSSHEQYF. The complete variable domain, with remaining parts taken from reference TRBV7-2 and TRBJ2-7, reads GAGVSQSPSNKVTEKGKDVELRCDPISGHTALYWYRQSLGQGLEFLIYFQGNSAPDKSGLPSDRFSAERTGGSVSTLTIQRTQQEDSAVYLCARSSEVGSSHEQYFGPGTRLTVT.

The chain recombines TRBV11-2 with TRBJ2-1; maybe TRBD2 (6 bases). Trimming took 1 base from V and 9 from J, leaving 13 bases between them. This CDR3 comprises 14 residues. Per germline, CDR1 SGHAT and CDR2 FQNNGV. The CDR3 spells CASSLGAGRSEQFF. CDR3 bases: TGTGCCAGCAGCTTAGGGGCCGGGAGAAGTGAGCAGTTCTTC.

In the case of this clonotype: A junction boundary mismatches the germline segment, possibly from a read error. The CDR3 is CVSSLDGAESEQYF. Here the CDR3 DNA reads TGTGTCAGCAGCTTAGACGGGGCAGAAAGCGAGCAGTACTTC. The V gene is TRBV11-2, the J gene TRBJ2-7; possibly TRBD1 or TRBD2 for D (5 bases each). The CDR3 totals 14 residues. Germline assignment: CDR1 SGHAT and CDR2 FQNNGV.

This clonotype was detected many times. The J gene is TRBJ2-7, the V gene TRBV7-2, with 14 bases matching TRBD2. The CDR3 extends over 14 amino acids. Trimming removed 5 bases from V and 10 bases from J; junction bases left unmatched: 7. Germline assignment: CDR1 SGHTA and CDR2 FQGNSA. CDR3: CASSQGLAGVYQYF. The CDR3 bases are TGTGCCAGCAGCCAGGGACTAGCGGGAGTCTACCAGTACTTC.

This clonotype was observed a handful of times. The V gene is TRBV20-1, the J gene TRBJ1-5, with D uncertain. V gave up 5 bases and J gave up 4 bases, with 9 bases separating them. The CDR3 spans 12 residues. Germline lookup yields CDR1 DFQATT and CDR2 SNEGSKA (reference sequence). CDR3 protein: CSARPTNQPQHF. CDR3 DNA sequence: TGCAGTGCTCGCCCCACGAATCAGCCCCAGCATTTT.

This clonotype was observed a few times. J is TRBJ2-5 and V is TRBV6-2 or TRBV6-3; 7 bases line up with TRBD1. CDR1 and CDR2 (germline): MNHEY, SVGEGT. After removal of 5 bases from V and 4 bases from J, the junction contained 7 bases not matched to a gene. CDR3 length equals 14 residues. The CDR3 region is CASSQRQGLETQYF. CDR3 sequence (DNA): TGTGCCAGCAGTCAAAGACAGGGCCTAGAGACCCAGTACTTC.

Ten or more counts support this clonotype. The CDR3 DNA follows: TGTGCCAGCAGCCCTGGGACAGTTGGGGAGCTGTTTTTT. It translates to CASSPGTVGELFF. This chain uses TRBV11-1 with TRBJ2-2, with 7 bases lining up with TRBD1. V trimming: 5 bases; J trimming: 8 bases; junction bases outside the gene matches: 5. Germline CDR1 SGHAT, CDR2 FQDESV (reference sequence). The CDR3 spans 13 residues.

This clonotype was observed a few times. The genes are TRBV20-1 and TRBJ2-3, with 8 bases fitting TRBD2. The CDR3 extends over 15 amino acids. Germline loops: CDR1 DFQATT, CDR2 SNEGSKA (reference sequence). V shed 3 bases and J 2 bases; nucleotides not matched to a gene: 7. The CDR3 nucleotides are TGCAGTGCTAGCCAACTAGCGGCCTCCACAGATACGCAGTATTTT. This sequence encodes CSASQLAASTDTQYF.

This clonotype was found a few times. The CDR3: CATRGSASSSNQPQHF. For the CDR3, the DNA is TGTGCCACCAGAGGTAGCGCATCCAGCAGCAATCAGCCCCAGCATTTT. The chain carries TRBV10-3 and TRBJ1-5, with D unresolved. The germline gives CDR1 ENHRY, CDR2 SYGVKD. Trimming shortened V by 10 bases and J by 1 base, and 20 bases separated the two germline ends. The CDR3 runs to 16 residues.

The sample holds many counts of this clonotype. V gene TRBV7-8 combines with J gene TRBJ2-6; D remains ambiguous. The germline V and J ends were trimmed by 2 bases and 0 bases, with 14 bases remaining between them. The CDR3 loop spans 18 amino acids. Germline CDR1 reads SGHVS; CDR2 reads FQNEAQ. The CDR3 DNA reads as TGTGCCAGCAGCTTATCCCCCAGCAGTAGCTCTGGGGCCAACGTCCTGACTTTC. Protein sequence: CASSLSPSSSSGANVLTF. The complete variable domain, with remaining parts taken from reference TRBV7-8 and TRBJ2-6, reads GAGVSQSPRYKVAKRGQDVALRCDPISGHVSLFWYQQALGQGPEFLTYFQNEAQLDKSGLPSDRFFAERPEGSVSTLKIQRTQQEDSAVYLCASSLSPSSSSGANVLTFGAGSRLTVL.

This clonotype was recorded at least ten times. The chain employs TRBV12-3 or TRBV12-4 and TRBJ2-3; TRBD2 aligns across 12 bases. V was pared by 2 bases and J by 8 bases, with 11 bases of the junction left unmatched. CDR3 length: 17 amino acids. The CDR3 here is CASSLSPGLAGQSTQYF. CDR3 DNA: TGTGCCAGCAGTTTATCGCCCGGACTAGCGGGGCAGTCTACGCAGTATTTT.

This chain links TRBV20-1 with TRBJ2-3, with TRBD1 as a possible D gene (6 bases). Germline values: CDR1 DFQATT, CDR2 SNEGSKA (reference sequence). The CDR3 has 18 residues. The V and J ends lost 1 base and 12 bases respectively, with 32 bases between them. This CDR3 is CSARGPGRVYAGEVSQYF. In nucleotides, the CDR3 is TGCAGTGCTAGAGGCCCGGGACGGGTATACGCAGGGGAAGTGTCTCAGTATTTT.

This clonotype was seen many times. The chain has TRBV7-2 and TRBJ2-4; D is undetermined. Looked up from germline, CDR1 is SGHTA and CDR2 is FQGNSA. CDR3 size: 13 residues. Trimming pared 5 bases from V and 8 bases from J, leaving 13 bases between. CDR3 bases: TGTGCCAGCAGCACCCAATCGAGTTACATTCAGTACTTC. Protein: CASSTQSSYIQYF.

V and J are TRBV5-1 and TRBJ2-7, with D unclear. The germline gives CDR1 SGHRS, CDR2 YFSETQ. V lost 4 bases to trimming and J lost 0 bases, with 8 bases between them. CDR3 length: 13 residues. The CDR3 region is CASSHGLSYEQYF. For the CDR3, the DNA is TGCGCCAGCAGCCATGGCCTCTCCTACGAGCAGTACTTC.

This clonotype has a count of ten or more. Here the CDR3 DNA reads TGTGCCAGCAGCTTAACTGGGGGCACCACAGATGAAGCTTTCTTT. Translated: CASSLTGGTTDEAFF. The chain carries TRBV7-9 and TRBJ1-1, with D perhaps TRBD1 (6 bases). V lost 2 bases and J lost 7, with 17 bases in between. The CDR3 loop spans 15 amino acids. CDR1 is SEHNR, CDR2 FQNEAQ, per germline (reference sequence).

This clonotype was seen ten or more times. This chain links TRBV19 with TRBJ2-1, with D possibly matching TRBD2 (6 bases). V was clipped by 6 bases and J by 7 bases, with 13 bases between them. The CDR3 loop spans 13 amino acids. Germline values: CDR1 LNHDA, CDR2 SQIVND (reference sequence). CDR3 protein: CASSGSRGNEQFF. DNA for the CDR3: TGTGCCAGTAGCGGGAGTAGGGGTAATGAGCAGTTCTTC. Together with reference TRBV19 and TRBJ2-1, the CDR3 gives the full variable domain: DGGITQSPKYLFRKEGQNVTLSCEQNLNHDAMYWYRQDPGQGLRLIYYSQIVNDFQKGDIAEGYSVSREKKESFPLTVTSAQKNPTAFYLCASSGSRGNEQFFGPGTRLTVL.

The chain is built from TRBV29-1 and TRBJ1-4; weak D call: TRBD1 (5 bases). The CDR3 spans 13 residues. The germline V gene has CDR1 SQVTM and CDR2 ANQGSEA. The V gene lost 6 bases and the J gene lost 8 bases, with 16 bases spanning the gap. The CDR3 protein is CSVRGISGEKLFF. The CDR3 bases are TGCAGCGTGCGTGGGATTTCAGGGGAAAAACTGTTTTTT. Based on the CDR3 plus reference TRBV29-1 and TRBJ1-4, the full variable domain is SAVISQKPSRDICQRGTSLTIQCQVDSQVTMMFWYRQQPGQSLTLIATANQGSEATYESGFVIDKFPISRPNLTFSTLTVSNMSPEDSSIYLCSVRGISGEKLFFGSGTQLSVL.